The clone carrying this T cell receptor (beta chain) was recorded once. Antigen specificity is unknown. Sequence at one end of the junction differs from germline and may be a read error. Multiplex touch-down PCR with TRB-A/B primers amplified rearranged V-D-J TRB sequences. TCRdb re-called the multiplex PCR reads through MiXCR, storing one row per CDR3 protein. Of around 9,200 distinct CDR3 sequences in the sample, around 35% were seen once. These data belong to a study of T cell repertoires in aging, cancer and after chemotherapy. For the study at large: Clear clonal overlap appeared across healthy donor samples taken over several months to years. Findings and limits, study-wide: In healthy donors, age-related TCR diversity loss mainly reflected lost richness. Across the chemotherapy interval, each cancer cohort showed higher median generation probability, suggesting thymic rebound.

CDR1 is SGHNT, CDR2 YYREEE, per germline (reference sequence). The length of the CDR3 is 14 residues. The template was genomic DNA from peripheral blood, not RNA. Material for sequencing was blood. The rearrangement joins TRBV5-4 to TRBJ2-2; D is possibly TRBD2 (5 bases). The source is a human donor in good health. The donor label of this sample is uncertain. CDR3 DNA sequence: TGCGCCAGCAACTCAGGACTCCCCACCGGGGAGCTGTTTTTT. Its protein product is CASNSGLPTGELFF.